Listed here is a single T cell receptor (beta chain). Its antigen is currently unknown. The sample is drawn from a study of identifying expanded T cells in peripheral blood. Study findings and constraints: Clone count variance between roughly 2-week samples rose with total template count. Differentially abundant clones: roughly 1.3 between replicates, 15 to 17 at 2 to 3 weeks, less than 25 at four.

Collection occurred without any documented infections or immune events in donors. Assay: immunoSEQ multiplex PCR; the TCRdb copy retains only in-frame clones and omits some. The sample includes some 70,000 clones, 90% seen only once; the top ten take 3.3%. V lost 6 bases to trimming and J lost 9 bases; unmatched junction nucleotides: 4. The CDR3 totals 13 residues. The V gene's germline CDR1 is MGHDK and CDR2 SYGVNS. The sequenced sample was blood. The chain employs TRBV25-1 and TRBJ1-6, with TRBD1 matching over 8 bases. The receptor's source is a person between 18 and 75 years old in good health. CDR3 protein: CASRDREGSPLHF. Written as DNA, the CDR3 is TGTGCCAGCAGGGACAGGGAGGGTTCACCCCTCCACTTT.